A single sample is the source of the 6 T cell receptor beta chains below, sequenced in a study of T cell repertoires in cytomegalovirus infection. These TCRs are of unknown antigen specificity. From the reads, TCRdb called clonotypes with MiXCR, one entry per CDR3 protein. The profile covers some 900,000 distinct CDR3 sequences, with about 33% appearing a single time and 9.5% to 15% taken by the ten largest. The sequencing here drew on cultured CD8+ T cells from PBMCs, taken from culture after CMV antigen stimulation. These receptor sequences come from a human donor in good health (CMV status not recorded). Some clones in this sample may be carry-over from other donors' samples.

This clonotype came up a few times. This chain links TRBV7-6 with TRBJ2-2; no clear D gene. This CDR3 is 14 amino acids long. CDR1 is SGHVS and CDR2 is FNYEAQ in the germline V gene. The V and J ends lost 5 bases and 0 bases respectively, with 7 bases between them. The CDR3 region is CASSQPANTGELFF. The CDR3 DNA is TGTGCCAGCAGCCAACCTGCGAACACCGGGGAGCTGTTTTTT.

This clonotype was picked up one time. This chain connects TRBV3-1 to TRBJ1-1; possibly TRBD1 for D (5 bases). The CDR3 extends over 15 amino acids. Trimming pared 0 bases from V and 4 bases from J, leaving 12 bases between. Germline CDR1 is LGHDT and CDR2 is YNNKEL (reference sequence). CDR3 sequence: CASSQDTIGGTEAFF. As DNA, the CDR3 is TGTGCCAGCAGCCAAGATACTATTGGGGGCACTGAAGCTTTCTTT.

DNA for the CDR3: TGTGCCAGCAGTGAAGCATTAGACAGTTTCACAGATACGCAGTATTTT. Its protein product is CASSEALDSFTDTQYF. The chain links TRBV6-1 to TRBJ2-3, with a tentative D call TRBD1 (5 bases). The germline V gene encodes CDR1 MNHNS and CDR2 SASEGT. The V end lost 0 bases, the J end lost 2 bases, and 12 bases lay between the germline ends. This CDR3 region has 16 residues.

This chain uses TRBV4-1 with TRBJ1-3; no reliable D call. V lost 4 bases, J lost 2 bases, and 18 bases lay in between. The CDR3 length is 17 residues. Germline V lookup: CDR1 MGHRA, CDR2 YSYEKL. CDR3 region: CASSPTPIEETGNTIYF. CDR3 DNA sequence: TGCGCCAGCAGCCCCACCCCTATCGAGGAGACTGGAAACACCATATATTTT.

Notes on this clonotype: Since a much larger clone is just one base distant, this may be a read error. CDR3 protein: CVSSLGEETQYF. The DNA of the CDR3 is TGTGTCAGCAGCTTAGGGGAAGAGACCCAGTACTTC. The J gene is TRBJ2-5, the V gene TRBV7-2, with D maybe TRBD1 (5 bases). The germline V gene encodes CDR1 SGHTA and CDR2 FQGNSA. This CDR3 has 12 amino acids.

For the CDR3, the DNA is TGTGCCAGCAGCCCGGGACAGAAGAATGAAAAACTGTTTTTT. This gives the protein CASSPGQKNEKLFF. V gene TRBV11-2 combines with J gene TRBJ1-4, with 7 bases identical to TRBD1. V trimming: 5 bases; J trimming: 5 bases; junction bases outside the gene matches: 5. This CDR3 region has 14 residues. Germline V lookup: CDR1 SGHAT, CDR2 FQNNGV.